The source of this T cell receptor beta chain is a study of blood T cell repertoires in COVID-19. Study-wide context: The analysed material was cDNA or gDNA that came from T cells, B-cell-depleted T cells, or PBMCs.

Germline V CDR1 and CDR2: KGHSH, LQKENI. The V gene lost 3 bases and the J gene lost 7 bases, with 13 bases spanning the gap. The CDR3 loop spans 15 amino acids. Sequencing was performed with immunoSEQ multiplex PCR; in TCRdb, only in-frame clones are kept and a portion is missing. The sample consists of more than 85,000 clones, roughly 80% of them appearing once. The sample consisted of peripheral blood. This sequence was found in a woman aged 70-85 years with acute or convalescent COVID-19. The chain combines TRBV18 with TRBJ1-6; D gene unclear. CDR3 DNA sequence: TGTGCCAGCTCACCCCTGGAGGCCACCAATTCACCCCTCCACTTT. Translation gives CASSPLEATNSPLHF.